The 20 T cell receptor beta chains presented below share a single source sample, sequenced in a study of beta chain features in type 1 diabetes. Expressed TCRB transcripts were sequenced after all isolated RNA was converted to cDNA. The method was immunoSEQ multiplex PCR; TCRdb's version includes in-frame clones alone and lacks a portion of them. The repertoire holds over 700,000 clones, with about 17% as singletons. The material sequenced was naive CD4+ T cells from blood. These receptors all stem from a woman aged 18-29 years in good health.

The V call is TRBV21-1, the J call TRBJ2-1; the table's D gene call, TRBD1, was not cross checked with the DNA. TRBV21-1 represents a pseudogene. This CDR3 is built from 13 residues. The CDR3 region has the DNA TGTGCCAGCAGCAAAGGGGGGCGGCGTGAGCAGTTCTTC. Residues: CASSKGGRREQFF.

This clone was counted once. The chain uses TRBV28 and TRBJ2-1; 12 nucleotides align to TRBD2. Germline V lookup: CDR1 MDHEN, CDR2 SYDVKM. The J segment lost 5 bases and the V segment lost 6 bases, leaving 8 bases of the junction unmatched. The CDR3 spans 16 residues. Here the CDR3 DNA reads TGTGCCAGCAGACAGAGCTGGACTAGCGGGAACAATGAGCAGTTCTTC. Translated: CASRQSWTSGNNEQFF.

About this clone itself: The sample carries other DNA sequences with the same CDR3. The chain recombines TRBV7-6 with TRBJ2-3; D call uncertain. The CDR3 is 12 residues long. Trimming shortened V by 5 bases and J by 6 bases, and 9 bases separated the two germline ends. Per germline, CDR1 SGHVS and CDR2 FNYEAQ. For the CDR3, the DNA is TGTGCCAGCAGCCTGAGTGGGGATACGCAGTATTTT. Its translation is CASSLSGDTQYF.

The V gene is TRBV6-1, the J gene TRBJ2-7, with D tentatively TRBD1 (6 bases). V lost 2 bases and J lost 3, with 14 bases in between. The CDR3 covers 15 residues. Germline V gives CDR1 MNHNS, CDR2 SASEGT. Here the CDR3 reads CASSEFLDRDYEQYF. For the CDR3, the DNA is TGTGCCAGCAGTGAATTCCTGGACAGAGACTACGAGCAGTACTTC.

The J gene is TRBJ2-3, the V gene TRBV28, with 8 bases matching TRBD2. The V segment lost 5 bases and the J segment 5 bases; nucleotides outside the gene matches: 6. Per the germline V gene, CDR1 is MDHEN and CDR2 is SYDVKM. CDR3 length equals 14 residues. The CDR3: CASSGAGVVDTQYF. As DNA, the CDR3 is TGTGCCAGCAGTGGAGCGGGAGTGGTAGATACGCAGTATTTT.

In regard to this clone: Other DNA sequences in this sample translate to the same CDR3. The chain links TRBV28 to TRBJ2-7, with TRBD2 identical over 14 bases. This CDR3 region has 16 residues. CDR1 and CDR2 from the germline V gene are MDHEN and SYDVKM. After removal of 5 bases from V and 3 bases from J, the junction contained 6 bases not matched to a gene. The CDR3 loop is CASSKGGTSGSYEQYF. CDR3 DNA sequence: TGTGCCAGCAGTAAAGGGGGGACTAGCGGGAGCTACGAGCAGTACTTC.

This clone has a handful of counts. The chain carries TRBV28 and TRBJ2-3, with TRBD1 as a possible D gene (6 bases). This CDR3 has 14 amino acids. V was pared by 5 bases and J by 1 base, with 10 bases between. Germline V lookup: CDR1 MDHEN, CDR2 SYDVKM. The CDR3 is CASSRRTGTDTQYF. For the CDR3, the DNA is TGTGCCAGCAGTCGACGGACAGGCACAGATACGCAGTATTTT.

This clone was picked up a small number of times. CDR3: CASSYRRLETQYF. CDR3 coding DNA: TGTGCCAGCAGCTACCGGAGGTTGGAGACCCAGTACTTC. The chain carries TRBV27 and TRBJ2-5; TRBD2 might be the D (5 bases). Germline V lookup: CDR1 MNHEY, CDR2 SMNVEV (reference sequence). V was cut by 6 bases and J by 5 bases, with 13 bases left in between. This CDR3 is built from 13 residues.

CDR3 protein: CASSISGRAVNEQFF. In DNA form, the CDR3 reads TGTGCCAGTAGTATCTCCGGGAGGGCCGTTAATGAGCAGTTCTTC. This chain links TRBV19 with TRBJ2-1; 8 bases are a match to TRBD2. Germline V gene data show CDR1 as LNHDA and CDR2 as SQIVND (reference sequence). This CDR3 is built from 15 residues. V lost 3 bases, J lost 7 bases, and 8 bases stayed unmatched.

The chain uses TRBV15 and TRBJ2-6; unclear D gene. The ends were cut back, 7 bases at V and 0 bases at J, with 10 bases in the middle. Germline V gene lookup returns CDR1 LNHNV and CDR2 YYDKDF (reference sequence). The CDR3 extends over 15 amino acids. In DNA form, the CDR3 reads TGTGCCACCAAGGTTGGGAACTCTGGGGCCAACGTCCTGACTTTC. Amino acids: CATKVGNSGANVLTF.

This clone was seen a handful of times. V and J are TRBV11-2 and TRBJ2-7, with 9 bases identical to TRBD1. The CDR3 totals 16 residues. J lost 1 base, V lost 5 bases, and 9 bases had no gene match. Germline V gene sequence: CDR1 SGHAT, CDR2 FQNNGV. Here the CDR3 reads CASSPTGGIRSYEQYF. In DNA, the CDR3 is TGTGCCAGCAGCCCGACAGGGGGTATAAGGTCCTACGAGCAGTACTTC. Filled out from reference TRBV11-2 and TRBJ2-7, the complete variable domain reads EAGVAQSPRYKIIEKRQSVAFWCNPISGHATLYWYQQILGQGPKLLIQFQNNGVVDDSQLPKDRFSAERLKGVDSTLKIQPAKLEDSAVYLCASSPTGGIRSYEQYFGPGTRLTVT.

The table lists this clone with many counts. Other nucleotide sequences from this sample produce the same CDR3. This chain uses TRBV18 with TRBJ2-3, with unresolved D. Germline lookup yields CDR1 KGHSH and CDR2 LQKENI. The CDR3 is made up of 11 amino acids. V lost 4 bases, J lost 2 bases, and 1 base lay in between. CDR3 DNA sequence: TGTGCCAGCTCACTCACAGATACGCAGTATTTT. Protein product: CASSLTDTQYF.

The gene calls are TRBV19 and TRBJ1-2; tentative D call: TRBD1 (5 bases). Trimming removed 4 bases at V and 5 bases at J, with 17 bases between. Per the germline V gene, CDR1 is LNHDA and CDR2 is SQIVND (reference sequence). The CDR3 is 15 amino acids. CDR3 protein: CASSNSPGRKYGYTF. The CDR3 nucleotides read TGTGCCAGTAGTAATAGCCCGGGACGGAAATATGGCTACACCTTC.

This clone was seen a handful of times. The chain carries TRBV7-2 and TRBJ2-6; TRBD1 matches at 7 bases. The germline gives CDR1 SGHTA, CDR2 FQGNSA. The junction had 1 base not matched to a gene; V was cut back by 4 bases and J by 1 base. CDR3 length: 15 amino acids. CDR3 residues: CASSWDRSGANVLTF. The CDR3 region has the DNA TGTGCCAGCAGCTGGGACAGATCTGGGGCCAACGTCCTGACTTTC.

A few counts support this clone. The chain recombines TRBV28 with TRBJ2-7; 8 bases fit TRBD1. The CDR3 contains 12 residues. Germline CDR1 MDHEN, CDR2 SYDVKM. The junction had 2 bases not matched to a gene; V was cut back by 6 bases and J by 4 bases. CDR3 amino acids: CASSRDRYEQYF. In DNA, the CDR3 is TGTGCCAGCAGCAGGGACAGGTACGAGCAGTACTTC.

In this sample, this clone turned up a few times. This chain connects TRBV7-2 to TRBJ2-1; 8 positions agree with TRBD2. The CDR3 sequence is 15 residues long. Germline V gene data show CDR1 as SGHTA and CDR2 as FQGNSA. The trim removed 2 bases at V and 7 bases at J, leaving 7 bases unmatched. The CDR3 protein is CASSLIFSGMNEQFF. DNA of the CDR3: TGTGCCAGCAGCTTAATCTTTAGCGGGATGAATGAGCAGTTCTTC. The complete variable domain, with remaining parts taken from reference TRBV7-2 and TRBJ2-1, reads GAGVSQSPSNKVTEKGKDVELRCDPISGHTALYWYRQSLGQGLEFLIYFQGNSAPDKSGLPSDRFSAERTGGSVSTLTIQRTQQEDSAVYLCASSLIFSGMNEQFFGPGTRLTVL.

V and J are TRBV14 and TRBJ2-1, with 8 positions matching TRBD2. Unmatched junction bases numbered 14, after V lost 4 bases and J lost 6 bases. Per the germline V gene, CDR1 is SGHDN and CDR2 is FVKESK. This CDR3 is 17 amino acids long. CDR3 coding DNA: TGTGCCAGCAGCCCAGGGACTAGTAAGTCATGGGGCAATGAGCAGTTCTTC. It is translated as CASSPGTSKSWGNEQFF.

The sample holds a few counts of this clone. For the CDR3, the DNA is TGCGCCAGCAGCCGACCACCTCCCACCTACAATGAGCAGTTCTTC. The encoded protein is CASSRPPPTYNEQFF. This sequence joins TRBV4-1 and TRBJ2-1; D is ambiguous. This CDR3 is 15 amino acids long. CDR1 and CDR2 (germline): MGHRA, YSYEKL. V was pared by 4 bases and J by 2 bases, with 12 bases between.

V and J are TRBV20-1 and TRBJ2-3; maybe TRBD1 (6 bases). Germline CDR1 reads DFQATT; CDR2 reads SNEGSKA (reference sequence). The CDR3 length is 11 residues. V gave up 7 bases and J gave up 6 bases, with 11 bases separating them. The CDR3 DNA sequence: TGCAGTGTACAGGGTCACGATACGCAGTATTTT. This sequence encodes CSVQGHDTQYF.

The chain uses TRBV13 and TRBJ2-3, with TRBD2 identical over 14 bases. CDR1 and CDR2 from the germline V gene are PRHDT and FYEKMQ (reference sequence). Losses at the gene ends were 8 bases for V and 0 bases for J; bases not matched to a gene: 13. This CDR3 is 19 amino acids long. This CDR3 is CASAVRLAGGSSSTDTQYF. The CDR3 DNA reads TGTGCCAGCGCTGTCCGACTAGCGGGAGGGTCTTCTAGCACAGATACGCAGTATTTT.